Below, 21 T cell receptor beta chains from the same sample are listed, as sequenced in a study of cytomegalovirus exposure and HLA in healthy donors. Researchers ran the PCR with 60 Vbeta and 13 Jbeta primers. The table came from immunoSEQ multiplex PCR; TCRdb's copy has only in-frame clones and leaves some out. The data hold roughly 120,000 clones, with around 77% observed a single time. Sequencing was performed on PBMCs. The source of these receptors is a woman between 35 and 50 years old in good health and CMV-seropositive.

Remarks on this clone: Other DNA sequences within the sample encode an identical CDR3. J is TRBJ1-2 and V is TRBV27; D might be TRBD1 (6 bases). V was clipped by 3 bases and J by 2 bases, with 7 bases between them. CDR1 is MNHEY, CDR2 SMNVEV, per germline (reference sequence). This CDR3 contains 13 residues. This chain's CDR3 is CASSFRGNYGYTF. CDR3 DNA: TGTGCCAGCAGTTTTAGGGGGAACTATGGCTACACCTTC.

The rearrangement uses TRBV7-3 and TRBJ2-5; 9 bases are shared with TRBD1. The ends lost 1 base at V and 5 bases at J; junction bases unmatched: 8. Germline V lookup: CDR1 SGHTA, CDR2 FQGTGA. This CDR3 is 16 amino acids long. Here the CDR3 reads CASSLRQGGIGETQYF. CDR3 DNA sequence: TGTGCCAGCAGCTTAAGACAGGGGGGTATTGGGGAGACCCAGTACTTC.

There are a few counts of this clone. This sequence joins TRBV11-3 and TRBJ2-7; D uncertain. The germline V gene has CDR1 SGHNT and CDR2 YENEEA. CDR3 length: 15 residues. V gave up 2 bases and J gave up 7 bases, with 18 bases separating them. Here the CDR3 DNA reads TGTGCCAGCAGCTTAAGGATAGGCGGCTCGCGAGAGCAGTACTTC. Encoded protein: CASSLRIGGSREQYF.

The chain has TRBV2 and TRBJ2-7, with TRBD1 identical over 10 bases. The V segment lost 8 bases and the J segment 4 bases; nucleotides outside the gene matches: 8. Germline lookup yields CDR1 SNHLY and CDR2 FYNNEI. The CDR3 spans 14 residues. The CDR3 DNA reads as TGTGCCAGCCTGCGGGACAGGGGTTGGTACGAGCAGTACTTC. Translated: CASLRDRGWYEQYF.

The chain employs TRBV30 and TRBJ2-7; D perhaps matches TRBD2 (5 bases). The germline CDR1 and CDR2 sequences are GTSNPN and SVGIG (reference sequence). CDR3 size: 11 residues. Trimming took off 1 base at V and 4 bases at J, with 5 bases between the two ends. CDR3 coding DNA: TGTGCCTGGAGTGGGACTTACGAGCAGTACTTC. Translated, it gives CAWSGTYEQYF. The full variable domain, rest sourced from reference TRBV30 and TRBJ2-7, is SQTIHQWPATLVQPVGSPLSLECTVEGTSNPNLYWYRQAAGRGLQLLFYSVGIGQISSEVPQNLSASRPQDRQFILSSKKLLLSDSGFYLCAWSGTYEQYFGPGTRLTVT.

The V and J genes are TRBV6-5 and TRBJ1-2; D is undetermined. V was trimmed by 6 bases and J by 7 bases, leaving 15 bases between them. In germline, CDR1 is MNHEY, CDR2 SVGAGI. This CDR3 contains 13 residues. For the CDR3, the DNA is TGTGCCAGCAGGATCAGCGGGAAGGGTGGCTACACCTTC. Amino acid sequence: CASRISGKGGYTF.

This clone showed up just once. This chain links TRBV6-4 with TRBJ1-2, with 10 bases aligning to TRBD1. Looked up from germline, CDR1 is MRHNA and CDR2 is SNTAGT. The CDR3 has 15 residues. J gave up 4 bases and V 0 bases, and 2 bases lay outside the gene matches. The CDR3 reads CASSDSGQGSYGYTF. Written as DNA, the CDR3 is TGTGCCAGCAGTGACTCGGGACAGGGGAGCTATGGCTACACCTTC.

The rearrangement links TRBV4-1 to TRBJ2-5; 11 bases are shared with TRBD1. This CDR3 is built from 14 residues. V was pared by 3 bases and J by 4 bases, with 1 base of the junction left unmatched. Germline values: CDR1 MGHRA, CDR2 YSYEKL. The CDR3, as DNA: TGCGCCAGCAGCCAGGGACAGGGGGGAGAGACCCAGTACTTC. It encodes CASSQGQGGETQYF.

The chain combines TRBV30 with TRBJ2-7; 8 positions match TRBD1. Looked up from germline, CDR1 is GTSNPN and CDR2 is SVGIG (reference sequence). V shed 0 bases, J shed 5 bases, and the junction held 9 bases outside the gene matches. The CDR3 has 15 residues. The CDR3 is CAWSVDRGSEDEQYF. The CDR3 DNA follows: TGTGCCTGGAGTGTAGACAGGGGATCGGAGGACGAGCAGTACTTC.

This clone has only one observation. The chain employs TRBV9 and TRBJ2-7; TRBD2 is a possible D gene (6 bases). Trimming stripped 1 base from V and 4 bases from J, with 15 bases between. The V gene's germline CDR1 is SGDLS and CDR2 YYNGEE. CDR3 length: 15 amino acids. CDR3 loop: CASSVSTGEGYEQYF. CDR3 nucleotides: TGTGCCAGCAGCGTATCGACGGGAGAAGGGTACGAGCAGTACTTC.

This chain connects TRBV2 to TRBJ2-1, with a tentative D call TRBD2 (6 bases). The CDR3 has 13 amino acids. V dropped 8 bases and J dropped 9 bases, with 17 bases sitting between them. CDR1 and CDR2 (germline): SNHLY, FYNNEI. The CDR3 region is CASGRRESGEQFF. The CDR3 bases are TGTGCCAGCGGGAGACGGGAGTCCGGTGAGCAGTTCTTC. The full variable domain, its missing parts supplied by reference TRBV2 and TRBJ2-1, is EPEVTQTPSHQVTQMGQEVILRCVPISNHLYFYWYRQILGQKVEFLVSFYNNEISEKSEIFDDQFSVERPDGSNFTLKIRSTKLEDSAMYFCASGRRESGEQFFGPGTRLTVL.

The chain links TRBV11-2 to TRBJ2-7; tentative D call: TRBD1 (5 bases). The germline V and J ends were trimmed by 7 bases and 2 bases, with 12 bases remaining between them. Germline V gene sequence: CDR1 SGHAT, CDR2 FQNNGV. The CDR3 sequence is 13 residues long. DNA for the CDR3: TGTGCCAGCAAGGACATCCTGACCTACGAGCAGTACTTC. Encoded protein: CASKDILTYEQYF.

The rearrangement uses TRBV2 and TRBJ1-5; maybe TRBD1 (5 bases). V gave up 5 bases and J gave up 3 bases, with 11 bases separating them. The CDR3 sequence is 14 residues long. The germline gives CDR1 SNHLY, CDR2 FYNNEI. The CDR3 sequence is CASSPGNLNQPQHF. CDR3 bases: TGTGCCAGCAGTCCAGGGAACCTCAATCAGCCCCAGCATTTT.

This clone was observed a handful of times. This chain joins TRBV5-4 and TRBJ2-5, with 8 bases fitting TRBD2. The V and J ends lost 4 bases and 5 bases, in that order; junction bases with no gene match: 1. Germline CDR1 SGHNT, CDR2 YYREEE (reference sequence). The CDR3 consists of 12 residues. CDR3 sequence reads: CASSPGGETQYF. The CDR3 DNA follows: TGTGCCAGCAGCCCGGGAGGGGAGACCCAGTACTTC.

The rearrangement uses TRBV7-2 and TRBJ2-1; D gene ambiguous. The CDR3 is made up of 16 amino acids. V was shortened by 5 bases and J by 5 bases, with 19 bases between the two germline ends. Germline V gene lookup returns CDR1 SGHTA and CDR2 FQGNSA. Written as DNA, the CDR3 is TGTGCCAGCAGCGTCTCCGCCCTAGGAGTCCACAATGAGCAGTTCTTC. It codes for CASSVSALGVHNEQFF.

CDR3 bases: TGTGCCACCAGCAGAGGAGTCTCCTACGAGCAGTACTTC. Its translation: CATSRGVSYEQYF. The rearrangement uses TRBV15 and TRBJ2-7; no definite D call. Germline CDR1 LNHNV, CDR2 YYDKDF (reference sequence). The CDR3 has 13 amino acids. The V end lost 1 base, the J end lost 0 bases, and 4 bases lay between the germline ends.

This clone was seen once. The chain carries TRBV5-1 and TRBJ2-1, with D tentatively TRBD2 (6 bases). Germline CDR1 and CDR2: SGHRS and YFSETQ. Trimming shortened V by 0 bases and J by 10 bases, and 20 bases separated the two germline ends. There are 16 residues in the CDR3. The CDR3 protein is CASSLVRDSHTQEQFF. The CDR3 region has the DNA TGCGCCAGCAGCTTGGTCAGGGACTCGCACACGCAAGAGCAGTTCTTC. Full variable domain (rest looked up from reference TRBV5-1 and TRBJ2-1): KAGVTQTPRYLIKTRGQQVTLSCSPISGHRSVSWYQQTPGQGLQFLFEYFSETQRNKGNFPGRFSGRQFSNSRSEMNVSTLELGDSALYLCASSLVRDSHTQEQFFGPGTRLTVL.

The chain combines TRBV11-2 with TRBJ2-7; D might be TRBD1 (6 bases). V dropped 3 bases and J dropped 6 bases, with 9 bases sitting between them. The germline V gene encodes CDR1 SGHAT and CDR2 FQNNGV. The CDR3 contains 12 residues. CDR3 bases: TGTGCCAGCAGCTTGACAGGTTTCGAGCAGTACTTC. It translates to CASSLTGFEQYF.

This clone came up once. Relative to the germline gene, one junction end is altered; a read error may explain this. The V and J genes are TRBV10-1 and TRBJ2-1, with 15 bases fitting TRBD2. This CDR3 contains 14 residues. Per germline, CDR1 WNHNN and CDR2 SYGVQD (reference sequence). Here the CDR3 DNA reads TGCGCCAGCAGTGCCTCCGGGACTAGCGGGAGGAAGATCTTC. Translation: CASSASGTSGRKIF.

The J gene is TRBJ2-1, the V gene TRBV28; the D gene is possibly TRBD2 (5 bases). Germline CDR1 is MDHEN and CDR2 is SYDVKM. V was cut by 7 bases and J by 7 bases, with 17 bases left in between. This CDR3 is 14 amino acids long. The CDR3 sequence: CASTGQRGRNEQFF. CDR3 nucleotide sequence: TGTGCCAGCACGGGTCAACGGGGTAGGAATGAGCAGTTCTTC.

The rearrangement uses TRBV5-4 and TRBJ1-1; a weak D match, TRBD1 (6 bases). CDR3 length: 15 residues. CDR1 is SGHNT, CDR2 YYREEE, per germline (reference sequence). Trimming took off 3 bases at V and 7 bases at J, with 19 bases between the two ends. CDR3 loop: CASSSVRGGGSEAFF. For the CDR3, the DNA is TGTGCCAGCAGCTCGGTCCGTGGGGGGGGCAGTGAAGCTTTCTTT.